The rows below give T cell receptor beta chains drawn from one sample of a study of blood T cell repertoires in COVID-19. The data were produced by immunoSEQ multiplex PCR, yet TCRdb's version contains in-frame clones alone and is incomplete. The sample has roughly 100,000 clones, 70% to 90% seen once. The material sequenced was peripheral blood. These receptors were obtained from a middle-aged man in a cohort sampled during active COVID-19. The CDR3 runs from the conserved cysteine through the conserved F or W. D genes are given only for firm matches. Size tells how often a clone was seen (once, few, many) or the class of an expanded clone, and some rows leave it out.

J gene	clone size	V gene	D gene	CDR3 length	CDR3 DNA	CDR3 protein
TRBJ2-1	.	TRBV5-6	.	12	TGTGCCAGCAACCCCAGGGCAAGTGAGCAGTTCTTC	CASNPRASEQFF
TRBJ1-1	.	TRBV4-1	TRBD1	15	TGCGCCAGCAGCCCAACAGGGGGTACGATCACTGAAGCTTTCTTT	CASSPTGGTITEAFF
TRBJ1-5	few	TRBV7-8	.	19	TGTGCCAGCAGCTTAGCTGGGCAGATGTCCCGTTATAGCAATCAGCCCCAGCATTTT	CASSLAGQMSRYSNQPQHF
TRBJ1-2	.	TRBV7-9	TRBD1	14	TGTGCCAGCAGCCATTCGACAGGGATGAGCGGCTACACCTTC	CASSHSTGMSGYTF
TRBJ1-2	.	TRBV28	.	15	TGTGCCAGCAGCCCAGGGGCTAATTGGGGCTATGGCTACACCTTC	CASSPGANWGYGYTF
TRBJ1-5	.	TRBV28	.	19	TGTGCCAGCAGTTTATTTACCTTAAGGGGCGTAAGGAAGGGTCAGCCCCAGCATTTT	CASSLFTLRGVRKGQPQHF
TRBJ2-3	.	TRBV7-9	TRBD2	17	TGTGCCAGCAGCTTAGCACTAGCGGGGGGGCGCACAGATACGCAGTATTTT	CASSLALAGGRTDTQYF
TRBJ2-3	.	TRBV19	.	15	TGTGCCAGTAGTATAGGGCAGGGTAGCACAGATACGCAGTATTTT	CASSIGQGSTDTQYF
TRBJ1-5	.	TRBV10-1	.	14	TGCGCCAGCAGTGACAGGGAACGCAATCAGCCCCAGCATTTT	CASSDRERNQPQHF
TRBJ2-7	.	TRBV7-2	TRBD2	14	TGTGCCACCACGCCCCTAGCGGGGAGTGGCGAGCAGTACTTC	CATTPLAGSGEQYF
TRBJ2-3	.	TRBV5-1	TRBD2	15	TGCGCCAGCAGCTTGGGACTAGCGGGAGCAGATACGCAGTATTTT	CASSLGLAGADTQYF
TRBJ1-2	.	TRBV7-2	.	16	TGTGCCAGCAGCCCGATCCGGGACTCCTTTATGAGAGGCTACACCTTC	CASSPIRDSFMRGYTF
TRBJ1-6	.	TRBV3-1/TRBV3-2	.	15	TGTGCCAGCAGCCGCGGGGGGGGTTTGGCTTCACCCCTCCACTTT	CASSRGGGLASPLHF
TRBJ2-5	.	TRBV1	.	16	TGCACCAGCATCTACGGTGGCGGGGGGGCCCAAGAGACCCAGTACTTC	CTSIYGGGGAQETQYF
TRBJ2-3	.	TRBV18	TRBD1	13	TGTGCCAGCTCAGAGAGGGGGCAAGATACGCAGTATTTT	CASSERGQDTQYF
TRBJ1-2	.	TRBV7-2	.	14	TGTGCCAGCAGCCACCCCCGACAGATCTATGGCTACACCTTC	CASSHPRQIYGYTF
TRBJ1-2	.	TRBV28	.	14	TGTGCCAGCAGTTTATCCGTACCTGAGTATGGCTACACCTTC	CASSLSVPEYGYTF
TRBJ1-4	.	TRBV7-9	.	13	TGTGCCAGCAGCCAGTCAACTAATGAAAAACTGTTTTTT	CASSQSTNEKLFF
TRBJ1-1	.	TRBV29-1	.	14	TGCAGCGTCCCATGGTCCGGGGTTAGGCCTGAAGCTTTCTTT	CSVPWSGVRPEAFF
TRBJ2-5	.	TRBV27	TRBD2	17	TGTGCCACCATGGCTCGGCTAGCGGGGGGTGGAAGGGAGACCCAGTACTTC	CATMARLAGGGRETQYF
TRBJ2-7	once	TRBV9	TRBD2	15	TGTGCCAGCAGCGTAGCTACGGGGGGGCCGAGCGAGCAGTACTTC	CASSVATGGPSEQYF
TRBJ1-6	.	TRBV9	.	16	TGTGCCAGCAGCGTAGGGGGGGGCCATATCTCTTCACCCCTCCACTTT	CASSVGGGHISSPLHF
TRBJ2-5	once	TRBV6-5	.	14	TGTGCCAGCAGTCCAGGGACAAGAGCGGAGACCCAGTACTTC	CASSPGTRAETQYF
TRBJ2-1	.	TRBV7-7	TRBD1	13	TGTGCCAGCAGCTTGGACAGGGCCAATGAGCAGTTCTTC	CASSLDRANEQFF
TRBJ2-2	.	TRBV6-5	.	13	TGTGCCAGCAGTTACCGTCGCGTCGGGGAGCTGTTTTTT	CASSYRRVGELFF
TRBJ2-1	once	TRBV7-8	TRBD1	16	TGTGCCAGCAGCCGGGTCTGGGGACAGGGTTACAATGAGCAGTTCTTC	CASSRVWGQGYNEQFF
TRBJ1-2	.	TRBV6-5	.	15	TGTGCCAGCACCGTCGGGGTTGGTCCGCCCTATGGCTACACCTTC	CASTVGVGPPYGYTF
TRBJ1-4	.	TRBV10-3	.	11	TGTGCCATCAGTTCGGGAGAAAAACTGTTTTTT	CAISSGEKLFF
TRBJ2-1	.	TRBV6-5	.	14	TGTGCCAGCGTGTCGGGACAACGGAGGAGTGAGCAGTTCTTC	CASVSGQRRSEQFF
TRBJ2-1	once	TRBV5-4	TRBD2	16	TGTGCCAGCAGCTCCCCTAGCGGGGGTAGGGACGATGAGCAGTTCTTC	CASSSPSGGRDDEQFF
TRBJ2-5	.	TRBV6-5	TRBD1	15	TGTGCCAGCAGTTACACTCTCGGGACAGGGGGGACCCAGTACTTC	CASSYTLGTGGTQYF
TRBJ1-1	few	TRBV6-5	.	15	TGTGCCAGCAGTTACTCGGCAGGGATGAACACTGAAGCTTTCTTT	CASSYSAGMNTEAFF
TRBJ2-7	once	TRBV7-3	TRBD2	15	TGTGCCAGCAGCCTTAGCGGGGGGAGCGCCTACGAGCAGTACTTC	CASSLSGGSAYEQYF
TRBJ2-5	.	TRBV6-5	.	13	TGTGCCAGCAGTTGGACAGTCCAAGAGACCCAGTACTTC	CASSWTVQETQYF
TRBJ1-1	.	TRBV5-1	.	16	TGCGCCAGCAGCTTCTTCGCTACCTCACAGGACACTGAAGCTTTCTTT	CASSFFATSQDTEAFF
TRBJ2-3	.	TRBV9	TRBD2	15	TGTGCCAGCAGCGTAGGCGGGGGGAGCACAGATACGCAGTATTTT	CASSVGGGSTDTQYF
TRBJ2-7	.	TRBV6-2/TRBV6-3	.	13	TGTGCCAGCAGCACCGTCGCACAGACCGAGCAGTACTTC	CASSTVAQTEQYF
TRBJ1-1	.	TRBV6-5	.	14	TGTGCCAGCAGCCCCTTTACCTTGAGAACTGAAGCTTTCTTT	CASSPFTLRTEAFF
TRBJ2-7	.	TRBV28	.	16	TGTGCCAGCAGTTTAAGGGTGGCCGGGGGGCGTGCCGAGCAGTACTTC	CASSLRVAGGRAEQYF
TRBJ1-2	.	TRBV19	.	15	TGTGCCAGTAGTATTACCCCCGGGAGCTCGGGGGGCTACACCTTC	CASSITPGSSGGYTF
TRBJ2-1	.	TRBV5-4	.	15	TGTGCCAGCAGCTTGGGCGGGGGCCACTACAATGAGCAGTTCTTC	CASSLGGGHYNEQFF
TRBJ1-3	.	TRBV5-8	.	15	TGTGCCAGCAGCTTCGCGGGCGGGTCTGGAAACACCATATATTTT	CASSFAGGSGNTIYF
TRBJ1-2	.	TRBV7-2	.	17	TGTGCCAGCAGCTCCCTGGGCGGAGGGCGGGGTTGGGGTGGCTACACCTTC	CASSSLGGGRGWGGYTF
TRBJ1-2	.	TRBV6-1	.	15	TGTGCCAGCAGTGAAGGGCAGGCAAGGGGCTATGGCTACACCTTC	CASSEGQARGYGYTF
TRBJ1-2	.	TRBV18	.	14	TGTGCCAGCTCACCAAATGATTCGGGCTATGGCTACACCTTC	CASSPNDSGYGYTF
TRBJ2-3	.	TRBV6-5	.	13	TGTGCCAGCAGCTTTGTTAGCACAGATACGCAGTATTTT	CASSFVSTDTQYF
TRBJ2-5	.	TRBV5-4	.	14	TGTGCCAGCAGCTTGGGACAAACCAAAGAGACCCAGTACTTC	CASSLGQTKETQYF
TRBJ1-2	.	TRBV6-5	.	13	TGTGCCATTGGCCTAGGACAAAACTATGGCTACACCTTC	CAIGLGQNYGYTF
TRBJ2-7	once	TRBV7-9	TRBD1	17	TGTGCCAGCAGCCCCGTCCTCCCAGGGACAGGGCACAGCGAGCAGTACTTC	CASSPVLPGTGHSEQYF
TRBJ2-3	.	TRBV11-2	TRBD2	18	TGTGCCAGCAGCTTAGTCGGAGCGGGGGGTTCTAGCACAGATACGCAGTATTTT	CASSLVGAGGSSTDTQYF
TRBJ1-4	.	TRBV15	TRBD1	14	TGTGCCACCAGCTTACAGGGGGCTCCAGAAAAACTGTTTTTT	CATSLQGAPEKLFF
TRBJ2-7	.	TRBV18	.	14	TGTGCCAGCTCACCATCCGACAGCTCCTACGAGCAGTACTTC	CASSPSDSSYEQYF
TRBJ1-5	.	TRBV9	.	14	TGTGCCAGCAGCGTAGGCAGTAGCAATCAGCCCCAGCATTTT	CASSVGSSNQPQHF
TRBJ2-1	.	TRBV7-8	.	14	TGTGCCAGCATCCGGGACTTGAGCTACAATGAGCAGTTCTTC	CASIRDLSYNEQFF
TRBJ2-7	.	TRBV6-5	TRBD1	15	TGTGCCAGCAGTTACTCCAGGACAGGGCTTATCGAGCAGTACTTC	CASSYSRTGLIEQYF
TRBJ1-2	.	TRBV19	.	14	TGTGCCAGTAGTATCGAGCAGGGCCACTATGGCTACACCTTC	CASSIEQGHYGYTF
TRBJ2-3	few	TRBV5-1	TRBD2	15	TGCGCCAGCAGCAACGGACTAGCGGCCACAGATACGCAGTATTTT	CASSNGLAATDTQYF
TRBJ1-5	.	TRBV7-8	.	15	TGTGCCAGCAGCTCCCAACCGATGAGCTATCAGCCCCAGCATTTT	CASSSQPMSYQPQHF
TRBJ1-1	.	TRBV6-6	.	14	TGTGCCAGCAGTTACTTTGGGGACAACGCTGAAGCTTTCTTT	CASSYFGDNAEAFF
TRBJ2-7	many	TRBV29-1	TRBD1	14	TGCAGCGCCACAGGGGGCGCAATCGCCTACGAGCAGTACTTC	CSATGGAIAYEQYF